This T cell receptor (beta chain) is from a study of long-term antiretroviral therapy in people with HIV. This clone was seen only a few times. The germline CDR1 and CDR2 sequences are SGHNT and YENEEA. The CDR3 spans 13 residues. Trimming removed 4 bases at V and 0 bases at J, with 6 bases between. The authors ran the immunoSEQ assay, v3.0, at survey level. Generated by immunoSEQ multiplex PCR, the TCRdb table keeps only in-frame clones and is missing some. The table records 9,500 to 15,000 clones, around three quarters of them present only once. The material was unsorted PBMCs, obtained less than 3.2 years before starting antiretroviral therapy. This receptor was identified in a man between 40 and 49 years old with HIV. The chain links TRBV11-3 to TRBJ1-1; the D gene is possibly TRBD1 (6 bases). The CDR3 loop is CASSSGVNTEAFF. The DNA of the CDR3 is TGTGCCAGCAGCTCAGGGGTGAACACTGAAGCTTTCTTT.